The entry that follows covers one T cell receptor (beta chain) sequence. Authors' methods: From reference gene primer amplification, estimates of nucleated cell counts were derived. Sequenced by immunoSEQ multiplex PCR; TCRdb stores in-frame clones only, minus some. Clonal size and the V and J genes are those of that table, whereas D and trimming came from the DNA. The sample lists about 190,000 clones, almost 90% occurring once. The CDR3 runs to 13 residues. V shed 5 bases and J shed 0 bases, with 5 bases lying between them. The entry originates in a study of blood T cell repertoires in COVID-19. Background on the study: Material from acute and convalescent COVID-19 was sourced from the United States, Italy and Spain. Sources were T cells, B-cell-depleted T cells, or PBMCs; the material itself was cDNA or gDNA.

The specimen was peripheral blood. The chain is built from TRBV12-3 or TRBV12-4 and TRBJ1-5; D unresolved. This sequence was found in a man in his fifties with acute or convalescent COVID-19. The CDR3 sequence is CASSAYSNQPQHF. The CDR3 DNA reads TGTGCCAGCAGTGCGTATAGCAATCAGCCCCAGCATTTT.